The clone carrying this T cell receptor beta chain occurred many times. No antigen is known for it. The investigators amplified TCR beta CDR3 regions from RNA transcripts. The TCR CDR3 was amplified in a first-round RT-PCR using the HTBI primer set. TCRdb re-called the multiplex PCR reads with MiXCR, one entry per CDR3 protein. The table has about 500,000 distinct CDR3 sequences, roughly 18% seen once. It was uncontrolled infection, other autoimmune disease, pregnancy or lactation that excluded patients. PBMCs were sourced from roughly 9.7 ml fresh peripheral blood. The CDR3 totals 12 residues. Germline CDR1 is KGHDR and CDR2 is SFDVKD. V was trimmed by 4 bases and J by 4 bases, leaving 6 bases between them. These data originate in a study of T cells in Graves' hyperthyroidism and ophthalmopathy. General observations from the study: Researchers found most expanded thyroid clonotypes above 0.001 in blood as well.

The TCR comes from a young woman with Graves' ophthalmopathy. The specimen was blood. This chain joins TRBV24-1 and TRBJ1-1; no clear D. The CDR3 sequence is CATSERGTEAFF. Here the CDR3 DNA reads TGTGCCACCAGTGAACGGGGCACTGAAGCTTTCTTT.